This TCR beta chain was retrieved from a study of regulatory T cells in long-lasting Graves disease. Overall study results and limits: More public clonotypes were shared by persistent patients (fewer than 3,000) than by new patients (about 1,000).

CDR1 and CDR2 from the germline V gene are SGHDT and YYEEEE. The V end lost 4 bases, the J end lost 4 bases, and 18 bases lay between the germline ends. This CDR3 region has 16 residues. Noted time point: newly diagnosed GD, antithyroid drugs for less than 3 months. PBMC RNA was the source of the TCR library. Relying on iRepertoire HTBI primers and Arm-PCR of CDR3 regions, the team built TCR beta libraries. TCRdb passed the multiplex PCR reads through MiXCR, listing each CDR3 protein once. The sample lists hundreds of thousands of distinct CDR3 sequences; approximately 13% were seen once. This clonotype occurred a few times. Its cognate antigen is unknown. These same records also appear under a second study, on T cells in Graves' hyperthyroidism and ophthalmopathy. Per that paper: Patients aged 18 to 65 had newly diagnosed hyperthyroidism of under 2 months' duration.

The receptor comes from a young man with Graves disease. The sample consisted of peripheral blood mononuclear cells (PBMCs), taken at new diagnosis, from a patient treated with antithyroid drugs. V gene TRBV5-6 combines with J gene TRBJ1-3; D is possibly TRBD1 (5 bases). CDR3 protein: CASSPVGGRGGNTIYF. The CDR3 DNA is TGTGCCAGCAGCCCCGTGGGGGGAAGAGGAGGAAACACCATATATTTT.